A selection of T cell receptor beta chains follows, all from one sample in a study of blood T cells in healthy people across ages. One entry per CDR3 protein, called by TCRdb with MiXCR from the 5' RACE reads. The sample shows about 1.6 million distinct CDR3 sequences, around 35% of them seen only once. The sample was blood. The receptors here all came from a woman in her 30s in good health. Each CDR3 is given with its conserved first and last residue. A D gene is named only where the DNA matches it firmly. Not all rows give a size; the values are once, few, many and, for expanded clones, a class.

D,size,V,J,CDR3,DNA
NA,NA,TRBV29-1,TRBJ1-1,CSVMGKNTEAFF,TGCAGCGTCATGGGGAAGAACACTGAAGCTTTCTTT
TRBD2,NA,TRBV18,TRBJ2-7,CASSPLAGGREQYF,TGTGCCAGCTCACCCCTAGCGGGAGGTCGCGAGCAGTACTTC
NA,few,TRBV29-1,TRBJ2-7,CSVQGRTKYEQYF,TGCAGCGTCCAGGGACGGACGAAATACGAGCAGTACTTC
TRBD2,NA,TRBV20-1,TRBJ2-7,CSALPGTSYEQYF,TGCAGTGCTCTACCCGGGACTAGCTACGAGCAGTACTTC
NA,NA,TRBV11-2,TRBJ1-5,CASSRGIGNQPQHF,TGTGCCAGCAGCCGGGGAATCGGCAATCAGCCCCAGCATTTT
TRBD1,few,TRBV10-3,TRBJ2-3,CAISGTGPDTQYF,TGTGCCATCAGTGGGACAGGCCCAGATACGCAGTATTTT
NA,NA,TRBV13,TRBJ2-3,CASSPPNIDTQYF,TGTGCCAGCAGCCCCCCTAACATAGATACGCAGTATTTT
NA,many,TRBV7-2,TRBJ2-1,CASARTVNEQFF,TGTGCCAGCGCTAGGACAGTCAATGAGCAGTTCTTC
NA,few,TRBV30,TRBJ1-1,CAWIPGWSTEAFF,TGTGCCTGGATTCCAGGGTGGTCCACTGAAGCTTTCTTT
NA,NA,TRBV3-1,TRBJ1-1,CASSPGQALNTEAFF,TGTGCCAGCAGCCCAGGTCAGGCTTTAAACACTGAAGCTTTCTTT
NA,NA,TRBV7-9,TRBJ2-5,CASSLDGGLSWETQYF,TGTGCCAGCAGCTTAGATGGGGGTCTCTCATGGGAGACCCAGTACTTC
TRBD1,few,TRBV10-3,TRBJ2-1,CAAEGALRTGYNEQFF,TGTGCCGCTGAGGGGGCACTAAGGACTGGCTACAATGAGCAGTTCTTC
TRBD2,few,TRBV20-1,TRBJ2-1,CSARLPSGESYNEQFF,TGCAGTGCTAGACTACCTAGCGGGGAATCCTACAATGAGCAGTTCTTC
TRBD1,NA,TRBV15,TRBJ1-1,CATSSGDREAFF,TGTGCCACCAGCAGCGGGGACAGGGAAGCTTTCTTT
NA,NA,TRBV6-5,TRBJ2-1,CASSNSGLIGGNEQFF,TGTGCCAGCAGCAACTCGGGACTCATAGGAGGGAATGAGCAGTTCTTC
NA,few,TRBV12-3/TRBV12-4,TRBJ1-4,CASSLARGKLFF,TGTGCCAGCAGTTTAGCGCGGGGCAAACTGTTTTTT
TRBD1,NA,TRBV7-2,TRBJ2-5,CTTRQGSASWETQYF,TGTACCACCAGACAGGGATCGGCCTCGTGGGAGACCCAGTACTTC
NA,few,TRBV15,TRBJ2-1,CATNRDRMGLYNEQFF,TGTGCCACCAACAGAGACCGTATGGGCCTATACAATGAGCAGTTCTTC
TRBD1,few,TRBV28,TRBJ2-7,CASSPTGVTYEQYF,TGTGCCAGCAGCCCGACAGGGGTCACCTACGAGCAGTACTTC
TRBD1,NA,TRBV9,TRBJ2-7,CASSASGTDDYEQYF,TGTGCCAGCAGCGCCTCCGGGACAGACGACTACGAGCAGTACTTC
TRBD1,once,TRBV9,TRBJ2-5,CVSSVGGQGGRETQYF,TGTGTCAGCAGCGTAGGGGGACAGGGAGGTCGAGAGACCCAGTACTTC
TRBD1,once,TRBV27,TRBJ2-1,CASSRQGDRDNEQFF,TGTGCCAGCAGCCGACAGGGGGACAGGGACAATGAGCAGTTCTTC
NA,NA,TRBV5-6,TRBJ1-4,CASSFRGYGEKRFF,TGTGCCAGCAGCTTCAGGGGATATGGTGAAAAACGGTTTTTT
TRBD2,NA,TRBV7-6,TRBJ2-1,CASSYRLAGVGEQFF,TGTGCCAGCAGCTACCGACTAGCTGGGGTCGGTGAGCAGTTCTTC
NA,few,TRBV9,TRBJ2-7,CASSPARTVPSYEQYF,TGTGCCAGCAGCCCCGCGCGGACCGTTCCCTCCTACGAGCAGTACTTC
TRBD1,NA,TRBV6-6,TRBJ2-7,CASRAGTGFPYEQYF,TGTGCCAGCAGAGCCGGGACAGGGTTCCCCTACGAGCAGTACTTC
TRBD2,NA,TRBV13,TRBJ2-7,CASSLATSGEYEQYF,TGTGCCAGCAGCTTAGCCACTAGCGGGGAATACGAGCAGTACTTC
NA,NA,TRBV7-9,TRBJ1-5,CASSSDGKSNQPQHF,TGTGCCAGCAGCTCGGACGGTAAGAGCAATCAGCCCCAGCATTTT
NA,NA,TRBV7-2,TRBJ2-5,CASRYTLSQETQYF,TGTGCCAGCAGATATACACTGTCCCAAGAGACCCAGTACTTC
TRBD1,once,TRBV6-6,TRBJ2-5,CAGSYFGTGQETQYF,TGTGCCGGCAGTTACTTCGGGACAGGTCAGGAGACCCAGTACTTC
NA,NA,TRBV29-1,TRBJ1-2,CSTSDRSIYGYTF,TGCAGCACCTCAGACAGGTCCATCTATGGCTACACCTTC
TRBD1,few,TRBV12-3/TRBV12-4,TRBJ1-1,CASRGQLLEAFF,TGTGCCAGCAGGGGACAGCTATTAGAAGCTTTCTTT
TRBD2,NA,TRBV11-2,TRBJ2-3,CATHPGTTSTDTQYF,TGTGCCACCCATCCCGGGACTACGAGCACAGATACGCAGTATTTT
TRBD2,few,TRBV20-1,TRBJ2-1,CSARGTSGPHNEQFF,TGCAGTGCTAGAGGGACTAGCGGGCCCCACAATGAGCAGTTCTTC
NA,NA,TRBV12-3/TRBV12-4,TRBJ2-1,CASRLSGTRGYNEQFF,TGTGCCAGCAGGCTAAGTGGGACAAGGGGTTACAATGAGCAGTTCTTC
TRBD1,few,TRBV20-1,TRBJ2-5,CSASHGTGTQETQYF,TGCAGTGCTAGTCACGGGACAGGGACCCAAGAGACCCAGTACTTC
NA,many,TRBV9,TRBJ2-1,CASSVAGYNEQFF,TGTGCCAGCAGCGTAGCTGGATACAATGAGCAGTTCTTC
TRBD1,few,TRBV10-3,TRBJ1-2,CAISPDLTGHGYTF,TGTGCCATCAGCCCCGACCTGACAGGGCATGGCTACACCTTC
NA,NA,TRBV20-1,TRBJ1-1,CSARGGGGGTEAFF,TGCAGTGCTAGAGGAGGGGGAGGTGGCACTGAAGCTTTCTTT
NA,many,TRBV29-1,TRBJ2-1,CSVVSESSYNEQFF,TGCAGCGTTGTATCTGAAAGCTCCTACAATGAGCAGTTCTTC
NA,NA,TRBV10-3,TRBJ1-2,CAIRPGPVNYGYTF,TGTGCCATCAGGCCAGGACCGGTTAACTATGGCTACACCTTC
TRBD2,few,TRBV12-3/TRBV12-4,TRBJ2-5,CASSWTSGNNEQYF,TGTGCCAGCAGCTGGACTAGCGGTAACAATGAGCAGTACTTC
TRBD2,many,TRBV11-2,TRBJ2-7,CASSIGGSSYEQYF,TGTGCCAGCAGCATCGGCGGGAGCTCCTACGAGCAGTACTTC
NA,NA,TRBV10-3,TRBJ2-2,CAISGSDPRRTGELFF,TGTGCCATCAGTGGATCGGACCCTAGACGGACCGGGGAGCTGTTTTTT
TRBD1,NA,TRBV10-3,TRBJ2-5,CAISELDRGGETQYF,TGTGCCATCAGTGAGTTGGACAGGGGTGGAGAGACCCAGTACTTC
NA,few,TRBV7-6,TRBJ1-2,CASSLGSGNGYTF,TGTGCCAGCAGCTTAGGATCAGGGAATGGCTACACCTTC
NA,NA,TRBV3-1,TRBJ2-6,CASSQAVARSGANVLTF,TGTGCCAGCAGCCAAGCGGTAGCCCGCTCTGGGGCCAACGTCCTGACTTTC
TRBD1,NA,TRBV20-1,TRBJ2-7,CSARQDRGLSNEQYF,TGCAGTGCTAGACAAGACAGGGGGCTGAGCAATGAGCAGTACTTC
NA,NA,TRBV6-6,TRBJ2-1,CASSYPLASNEQFF,TGTGCCAGCAGTTACCCCCTAGCCAGCAATGAGCAGTTCTTC
NA,few,TRBV5-1,TRBJ2-1,CASSWDLGSEQFF,TGCGCCAGCAGCTGGGACTTGGGGAGTGAGCAGTTCTTC
TRBD2,NA,TRBV11-2,TRBJ2-7,CASSRGLAGNEQYF,TGTGCCAGCAGCCGTGGGCTAGCGGGAAACGAGCAGTACTTC
TRBD2,few,TRBV6-5,TRBJ2-1,CASSSLAGISYNEQFF,TGTGCCAGCAGTTCCCTAGCGGGGATCTCCTACAATGAGCAGTTCTTC
NA,NA,TRBV21-1,TRBJ2-4,CASSKTGIYIQYF,TGTGCCAGCAGCAAAACGGGGATATACATTCAGTACTTC
TRBD1,NA,TRBV7-2,TRBJ1-6,CASSPEGQVGLWNSPLHF,TGTGCCAGCAGCCCCGAAGGACAGGTCGGGTTATGGAATTCACCCCTCCACTTT
TRBD1,NA,TRBV20-1,TRBJ2-3,CSARDLGGAGDTQYF,TGCAGTGCTAGGGACTTAGGGGGCGCAGGAGATACGCAGTATTTT
NA,few,TRBV5-1,TRBJ2-5,CASSPTGTVETQYF,TGCGCCAGCAGCCCCACAGGAACGGTGGAGACCCAGTACTTC
NA,NA,TRBV2,TRBJ2-1,CASSERQGPYNKQFF,TGTGCCAGCAGTGAAAGACAAGGCCCCTACAATAAGCAGTTCTTC
NA,NA,TRBV7-9,TRBJ1-1,CASSLSQTEQMNTEAFF,TGTGCCAGCAGCTTATCACAGACAGAGCAGATGAACACTGAAGCTTTCTTT
TRBD1,NA,TRBV7-8,TRBJ2-1,CASSFFFGQGDEQFF,TGTGCCAGCAGCTTCTTTTTCGGACAGGGGGATGAGCAGTTCTTC